The clone carrying this T cell receptor (beta chain) was counted many times. The data were taken from a study of T cell repertoires in cytomegalovirus infection. TCRdb re-called the reads through MiXCR, storing one row per CDR3 protein. Counted here are more than 650,000 distinct CDR3 sequences, under 40% occurring once; the ten biggest clones make up 2.8%. CDR1 and CDR2 from the germline V gene are SGHTA and FQGNSA. This CDR3 spans 14 amino acids. The ends were cut back, 3 bases at V and 5 bases at J, with 12 bases in the middle. The TCR was taken from a human donor in good health (CMV status not recorded). Some clones in this sample may be carry-over from other donors' samples. The source material was PBMCs. The chain carries TRBV7-2 and TRBJ2-3; TRBD1 might be the D (5 bases). CDR3 DNA sequence: TGTGCCAGCAGCTTGGGGCGATCCATAGATACGCAGTATTTT. It translates to CASSLGRSIDTQYF.